This T cell receptor (beta chain) is drawn from a study of cytotoxic CD8 clonotypes in ibrutinib-treated CLL. About the research overall: Results showed around 25 partial and 2 complete responses; following median about 68 months, about 15 remained remitted, approximately 12 advanced. Treatment had run for a median about 12 months, range 6 to 36, when response samples were taken.

General study points: Public clonotypes, rarely seen, contracted or held steady on treatment.

On this clone itself: Its antigen is currently unknown.

Sequencing was performed with immunoSEQ multiplex PCR; in TCRdb, only in-frame clones are kept and a portion is missing. This sample yields roughly 220,000 clones, of which roughly 73% are seen a single time; about 10% belongs to the top ten. Germline values: CDR1 MDHEN, CDR2 SYDVKM. The CDR3 is made up of 13 amino acids. Between the trimmed V and J ends, which lost 6 bases and 10 bases, there was a span of 19 bases. V gene TRBV28 combines with J gene TRBJ2-7; D perhaps matches TRBD1 (6 bases). This material consisted of PBMCs, taken after 12 months of ibrutinib treatment. This receptor was taken from a human donor with chronic lymphocytic leukemia. The DNA of the CDR3 is TGTGCCAGCAGCCTAGGACAGTTCCCGAGACAGTACTTC. This gives the protein CASSLGQFPRQYF.